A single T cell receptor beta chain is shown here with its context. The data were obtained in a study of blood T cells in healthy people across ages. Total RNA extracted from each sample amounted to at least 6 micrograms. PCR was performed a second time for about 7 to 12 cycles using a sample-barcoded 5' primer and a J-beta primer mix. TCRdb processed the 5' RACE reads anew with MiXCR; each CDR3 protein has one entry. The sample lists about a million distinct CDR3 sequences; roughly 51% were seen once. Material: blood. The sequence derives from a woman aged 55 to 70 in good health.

CDR3 coding DNA: TGCGCCAGCCGATGGCGCCCGGAATTCAATCAGCCCCAGCATTTT. Its translation: CASRWRPEFNQPQHF. V gene TRBV5-1 combines with J gene TRBJ1-5, with D hard to call. There are 15 residues in the CDR3. Germline CDR1 SGHRS, CDR2 YFSETQ. The ends were cut back, 7 bases at V and 3 bases at J, with 17 bases in the middle. The entire variable domain, with the rest obtained from reference TRBV5-1 and TRBJ1-5, is as follows: KAGVTQTPRYLIKTRGQQVTLSCSPISGHRSVSWYQQTPGQGLQFLFEYFSETQRNKGNFPGRFSGRQFSNSRSEMNVSTLELGDSALYLCASRWRPEFNQPQHFGDGTRLSIL.